Each of the 13 T cell receptor beta chains below was sequenced from the same sample in a study of siplizumab effects on memory and regulatory T cells. The table came from immunoSEQ multiplex PCR; TCRdb's copy has only in-frame clones and leaves some out. The sample lists over 45,000 clones, around 98% occurring once. The sample was naive CD8+ T cells sorted from blood. These receptor sequences come from a human donor in good health.

The chain carries TRBV7-9 and TRBJ2-1; D remains ambiguous. Germline V gives CDR1 SEHNR, CDR2 FQNEAQ (reference sequence). The CDR3 extends over 14 amino acids. V lost 6 bases, J lost 6 bases, and 15 bases lay in between. This CDR3 is CASSHSPTGNEQFF. The CDR3 nucleotides are TGTGCCAGCAGTCATAGCCCGACGGGCAATGAGCAGTTCTTC. Based on the CDR3 plus reference TRBV7-9 and TRBJ2-1, the full variable domain is DTGVSQNPRHKITKRGQNVTFRCDPISEHNRLYWYRQTLGQGPEFLTYFQNEAQLEKSRLLSDRFSAERPKGSFSTLEIQRTEQGDSAMYLCASSHSPTGNEQFFGPGTRLTVL.

The genes are TRBV4-3 and TRBJ1-2; D uncertain. Looked up from germline, CDR1 is LGHNA and CDR2 is YSLEER. The CDR3 loop spans 15 amino acids. Trimming took off 0 bases at V and 4 bases at J, with 12 bases between the two ends. In nucleotides, the CDR3 is TGCGCCAGCAGCCAAGATACCGGCCGGGGCTATGGCTACACCTTC. This encodes CASSQDTGRGYGYTF.

This clone was detected only once. The J gene is TRBJ1-4, the V gene TRBV18; 7 nucleotides match TRBD1. CDR1 and CDR2 (germline): KGHSH, LQKENI. This CDR3 spans 14 amino acids. V shed 5 bases and J 6 bases; nucleotides not matched to a gene: 6. In nucleotides, the CDR3 is TGTGCCAGCTCAGAAGACAGGGTATATGAAAAACTGTTTTTT. It encodes CASSEDRVYEKLFF.

CDR3 sequence reads: CASSLLGRGYNEQFF. As DNA, the CDR3 is TGTGCCAGCAGTTTGTTGGGGAGAGGGTACAATGAGCAGTTCTTC. The chain joins TRBV28 to TRBJ2-1, with D possibly TRBD2 on 5 matching bases. This CDR3 has 15 amino acids. Germline-derived CDR1 and CDR2 are MDHEN and SYDVKM. V lost 3 bases and J 4 bases, leaving 13 bases between the germline ends.

V gene TRBV9 combines with J gene TRBJ1-3; D is unclear. From germline, CDR1 is SGDLS and CDR2 YYNGEE. The CDR3 contains 15 residues. V lost 0 bases, J lost 2 bases, and 9 bases lay in between. CDR3 nucleotides: TGTGCCAGCAGCGTAGGGGAGCTCCCTGGAAACACCATATATTTT. Translation gives CASSVGELPGNTIYF.

V gene TRBV7-8 combines with J gene TRBJ2-7; tentatively, D is TRBD2 (6 bases). CDR3 size: 14 residues. Trimming stripped 5 bases from V and 0 bases from J, with 11 bases between. Germline lookup yields CDR1 SGHVS and CDR2 FQNEAQ. This CDR3 reads CASSVVGGSYEQYF. CDR3 bases: TGTGCCAGCAGCGTAGTCGGGGGCTCCTACGAGCAGTACTTC.

This clone was detected once. The chain carries TRBV9 and TRBJ2-3, with 10 positions matching TRBD2. Germline CDR1 is SGDLS and CDR2 is YYNGEE. J lost 4 bases, V lost 4 bases, and 12 bases had no gene match. This CDR3 region has 17 residues. The CDR3 coding sequence is TGTGCCAGCAGCACCGAGCTTCTAGCGGGAGCTGCAGATACGCAGTATTTT. Protein: CASSTELLAGAADTQYF. Filled out from reference TRBV9 and TRBJ2-3, the complete variable domain reads DSGVTQTPKHLITATGQRVTLRCSPRSGDLSVYWYQQSLDQGLQFLIQYYNGEERAKGNILERFSAQQFPDLHSELNLSSLELGDSALYFCASSTELLAGAADTQYFGPGTRLTVL.

The CDR3 coding sequence is TGTGCCAGCAGTTTAAACAATGAGCAGTTCTTC. Protein product: CASSLNNEQFF. This chain connects TRBV27 to TRBJ2-1; the D is unclear. V gave up 2 bases and J gave up 5 bases, with 1 base separating them. CDR1 is MNHEY and CDR2 is SMNVEV in the germline V gene (reference sequence). This CDR3 comprises 11 residues.

CDR3 protein: CASSPGQGLYNEQFF. CDR3 coding DNA: TGTGCCAGCAGTCCCGGACAGGGCCTTTACAATGAGCAGTTCTTC. This sequence joins TRBV27 and TRBJ2-1; 8 nucleotides align to TRBD1. Germline CDR1 MNHEY, CDR2 SMNVEV (reference sequence). The CDR3 extends over 15 amino acids. After removal of 5 bases from V and 4 bases from J, the junction contained 7 bases not matched to a gene.

The genes are TRBV28 and TRBJ1-1; no clear D. V lost 2 bases and J lost 1, with 11 bases in between. CDR1 and CDR2 (germline): MDHEN, SYDVKM. The CDR3 loop spans 15 amino acids. The CDR3 spells CASSLEGTTNTEAFF. The CDR3 DNA follows: TGTGCCAGCAGTTTAGAGGGAACGACGAACACTGAAGCTTTCTTT.

This sequence joins TRBV5-6 and TRBJ2-7; 8 nucleotides align to TRBD1. This CDR3 is 17 amino acids long. V trimming: 0 bases; J trimming: 2 bases; junction bases outside the gene matches: 10. The V gene's germline CDR1 is SGHDT and CDR2 YYEEEE. The CDR3 bases are TGTGCCAGCAGCTTGGAAGCCTCAGGGGGCCCAACCTACGAGCAGTACTTC. This encodes CASSLEASGGPTYEQYF.

CDR3 amino acids: CASRTGDPETQYF. CDR3 nucleotides: TGTGCCAGCAGGACAGGGGACCCAGAGACCCAGTACTTC. J is TRBJ2-5 and V is TRBV7-9, with 8 nucleotides matching TRBD1. Germline lookup yields CDR1 SEHNR and CDR2 FQNEAQ (reference sequence). V lost 6 bases, J lost 4 bases, and 4 bases stayed unmatched. This CDR3 region has 13 residues.

The rearrangement joins TRBV7-8 to TRBJ2-7; D is possibly TRBD2 (5 bases). The CDR3 spans 13 residues. Deletions cut 1 base from V and 6 bases from J, with 10 bases between. The germline V gene encodes CDR1 SGHVS and CDR2 FQNEAQ. Here the CDR3 reads CASSLGLAFEQYF. The CDR3 coding sequence is TGTGCCAGCAGCTTAGGGCTAGCTTTCGAGCAGTACTTC.